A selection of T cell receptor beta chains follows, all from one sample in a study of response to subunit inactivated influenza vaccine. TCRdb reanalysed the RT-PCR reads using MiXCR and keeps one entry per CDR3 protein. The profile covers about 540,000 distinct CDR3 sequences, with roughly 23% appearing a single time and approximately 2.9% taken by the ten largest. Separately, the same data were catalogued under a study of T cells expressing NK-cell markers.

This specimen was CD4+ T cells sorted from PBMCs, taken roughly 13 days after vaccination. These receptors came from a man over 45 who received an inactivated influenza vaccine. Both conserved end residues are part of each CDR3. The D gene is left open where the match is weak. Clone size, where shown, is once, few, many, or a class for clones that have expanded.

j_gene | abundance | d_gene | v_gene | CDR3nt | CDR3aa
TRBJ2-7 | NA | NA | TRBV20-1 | TGCAGTGCTAGCCAGGGGTTTCGCGACGAGCAGTACTTC | CSASQGFRDEQYF
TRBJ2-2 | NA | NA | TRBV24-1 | TGTGCCACCAGTGCTGACAGAAATTTTCGGACCGGGGAGCTGTTTTTT | CATSADRNFRTGELFF
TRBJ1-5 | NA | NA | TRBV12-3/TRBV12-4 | TGTGCCAGCAGTTGGGAAGGGACTCAGCCCCAGCATTTT | CASSWEGTQPQHF
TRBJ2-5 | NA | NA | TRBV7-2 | TGTGCCAGCAGCTTAACAATCCAAGAGACCCAGTACTTC | CASSLTIQETQYF
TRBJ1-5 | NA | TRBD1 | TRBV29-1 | TGCAGCGTCGGCGGACAGGGCGCTCAGCCCCAGCATTTT | CSVGGQGAQPQHF
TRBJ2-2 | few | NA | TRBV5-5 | TGTGCCAGCAGCTTACTACCCAGGGGCACCGGGGAGCTGTTTTTT | CASSLLPRGTGELFF
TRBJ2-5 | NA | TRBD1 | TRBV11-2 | TGTGCCAGCAGCGGGGGGACAGGGAGAAGGTTCGTGACCCAGTACTTC | CASSGGTGRRFVTQYF
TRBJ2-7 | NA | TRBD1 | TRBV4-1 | TGCGCCAGCAGCCAAGTCAACAGGGGATTCTCCTACGAGCAGTACTTC | CASSQVNRGFSYEQYF
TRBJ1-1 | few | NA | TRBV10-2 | TGCGCCAGCAGTGAGCGGACGGTGAGCACTGAAGCTTTCTTT | CASSERTVSTEAFF
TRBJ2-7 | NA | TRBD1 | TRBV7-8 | TGTGCCAGCAGCCTTAGAGAGGGGGCCTACTACGAGCAGTACTTC | CASSLREGAYYEQYF
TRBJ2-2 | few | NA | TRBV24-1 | TGTGCCACCAGTGATTTCTACACCGGGGAGCTGTTTTTT | CATSDFYTGELFF
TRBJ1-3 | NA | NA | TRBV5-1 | TGCGCCAGCAGCTTGATGGCCGACTCTGGAAACACCATATATTTT | CASSLMADSGNTIYF
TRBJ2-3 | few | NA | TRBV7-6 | TGTGCCAGCAGCCTATACAGGTCCACAGATACGCAGTATTTT | CASSLYRSTDTQYF
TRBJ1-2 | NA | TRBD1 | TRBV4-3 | TGCGCCAGCAGCCAAGACAATGGACAGGGGGGTGGCTACACCTTC | CASSQDNGQGGGYTF
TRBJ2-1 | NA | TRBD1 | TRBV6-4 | TGTGCCAGCAGTCTTCGAGTGGGACAGGGACACAATGAGCAGTTCTTC | CASSLRVGQGHNEQFF
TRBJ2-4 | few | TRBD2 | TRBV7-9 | TGTGCCAGCAGCGGAACATGGGGCGGGGGGCGCGAAAACATTCAGTACTTC | CASSGTWGGGRENIQYF